A single sample gave rise to the 18 T cell receptor beta chains below, sequenced in a study of a mutant IDH1 vaccine in newly diagnosed glioma. Sequenced by immunoSEQ multiplex PCR; TCRdb stores in-frame clones only, minus some. Among about 32,000 clones, more than 65% were seen once, and the ten largest hold roughly 19%. The time point is: baseline, week 1 (first vaccination visit). The treatment: pre-vaccination baseline after standard-of-care therapy. The sequenced sample was PBMCs, obtained from a glioma patient treated with radiotherapy, temozolomide or both. The receptors here all came from a man aged 25 to 40 with glioma.

The chain carries TRBV5-5 and TRBJ1-5, with 7 nucleotides matching TRBD1. After removal of 4 bases from V and 1 base from J, the junction contained 5 bases not matched to a gene. CDR1 SGHKS and CDR2 YYEKEE come from the germline V gene (reference sequence). The CDR3 contains 15 residues. The CDR3 spells CASSLDRLSNQPQHF. CDR3 nucleotides: TGTGCCAGCAGCCTGGACAGGCTGAGCAATCAGCCCCAGCATTTT.

The V gene is TRBV6-5, the J gene TRBJ2-3; D remains ambiguous. The CDR3 has 13 residues. V shed 2 bases and J shed 6 bases, with 9 bases lying between them. Germline V lookup: CDR1 MNHEY, CDR2 SVGAGI. The CDR3 loop is CASSYGVRDTQYF. CDR3 coding DNA: TGTGCCAGCAGTTACGGGGTGCGGGATACGCAGTATTTT.

The chain couples TRBV5-1 to TRBJ2-7; weak D call: TRBD2 (5 bases). The CDR3 contains 14 residues. V was shortened by 2 bases and J by 2 bases, with 11 bases between the two germline ends. Germline V gene lookup returns CDR1 SGHRS and CDR2 YFSETQ. The CDR3 nucleotides read TGCGCCAGCAGCTTAGGGAGCGTTCCCTACGAGCAGTACTTC. Its translation is CASSLGSVPYEQYF.

The V and J genes are TRBV4-1 and TRBJ1-1; 7 bases agree with TRBD1. The CDR3 consists of 16 residues. CDR1 MGHRA and CDR2 YSYEKL come from the germline V gene. The V and J ends lost 3 bases and 0 bases, in that order; junction bases with no gene match: 7. The DNA for the CDR3 is TGCGCCAGCAGCCAGCTCTACGACAGGGTGAACACTGAAGCTTTCTTT. Translated: CASSQLYDRVNTEAFF.

The J gene is TRBJ2-2, the V gene TRBV4-1; TRBD1 matches at 7 bases. The V gene end was trimmed by 1 base and the J gene end by 6 bases; junction bases not matched to a gene: 8. This CDR3 contains 16 residues. Germline CDR1 is MGHRA and CDR2 is YSYEKL. The CDR3 nucleotides are TGCGCCAGCAGCCAAGCAGTGTTTACAGGGGCCGGGGAGCTGTTTTTT. Its translation: CASSQAVFTGAGELFF.

This clone has just a few counts. The J gene is TRBJ1-1, the V gene TRBV5-6, with a tentative D call TRBD1 (5 bases). In germline, CDR1 is SGHDT, CDR2 YYEEEE. V gave up 4 bases and J gave up 0 bases, with 13 bases separating them. This CDR3 has 15 amino acids. The CDR3 here is CASSTKQELNTEAFF. Here the CDR3 DNA reads TGTGCCAGCAGCACTAAACAGGAGTTGAACACTGAAGCTTTCTTT.

The V and J genes are TRBV9 and TRBJ2-5; D is perhaps TRBD1 (6 bases). The germline CDR1 and CDR2 sequences are SGDLS and YYNGEE. Trimming shortened V by 0 bases and J by 0 bases, and 9 bases separated the two germline ends. CDR3 length: 15 residues. CDR3 residues: CASSVGQVDQETQYF. The CDR3 bases are TGTGCCAGCAGCGTAGGACAGGTCGACCAAGAGACCCAGTACTTC.

For the CDR3, the DNA is TGCGCCAGCAGCTTGGGGACAGGGATCCAAGAGACCCAGTACTTC. This gives the protein CASSLGTGIQETQYF. J is TRBJ2-5 and V is TRBV5-1, with 8 bases matching TRBD1. The CDR3 totals 15 residues. V lost 0 bases and J lost 1; bases outside the gene matches: 2. Germline V CDR1 and CDR2: SGHRS, YFSETQ.

CDR3 sequence (DNA): TGTGCCAGCTTAGGGACCGCTCTTCTCTACGAGCAGTACTTC. It yields the protein CASLGTALLYEQYF. The chain has TRBV2 and TRBJ2-7; D assignment may be TRBD1 or TRBD2 (5 bases each). The CDR3 has 14 residues. Deletions cut 8 bases from V and 3 bases from J, with 17 bases between. Germline-derived CDR1 and CDR2 are SNHLY and FYNNEI.

The chain is built from TRBV19 and TRBJ1-5; TRBD1 matches 8 bases. The CDR3 spans 14 residues. The J segment lost 6 bases and the V segment lost 7 bases, leaving 8 bases of the junction unmatched. Germline values: CDR1 LNHDA, CDR2 SQIVND (reference sequence). The CDR3 region has the DNA TGTGCCAGTACCGACAGGGGTCGGTTTCAGCCCCAGCATTTT. It specifies CASTDRGRFQPQHF.

This clone is a singleton in its sample. This chain connects TRBV5-1 to TRBJ1-1; weak D call: TRBD1 (6 bases). The germline V and J ends were trimmed by 4 bases and 2 bases, with 21 bases remaining between them. The V gene's germline CDR1 is SGHRS and CDR2 YFSETQ. The CDR3 contains 17 residues. The CDR3 DNA sequence: TGCGCCAGCAGCCCAACAGGGACGGGGGGTCAAAACACTGAAGCTTTCTTT. Its protein is CASSPTGTGGQNTEAFF. Together with reference TRBV5-1 and TRBJ1-1, the CDR3 gives the full variable domain: KAGVTQTPRYLIKTRGQQVTLSCSPISGHRSVSWYQQTPGQGLQFLFEYFSETQRNKGNFPGRFSGRQFSNSRSEMNVSTLELGDSALYLCASSPTGTGGQNTEAFFGQGTRLTVV.

The chain combines TRBV19 with TRBJ1-5; D is uncertain. This CDR3 is built from 14 residues. V shed 10 bases and J shed 4 bases, with 17 bases lying between them. CDR1 is LNHDA, CDR2 SQIVND, per germline (reference sequence). CDR3: CATQYSGVNQPQHF. CDR3 in DNA: TGTGCCACCCAGTATAGCGGGGTTAATCAGCCCCAGCATTTT.

This clone was seen more than once but under ten times. V gene TRBV9 combines with J gene TRBJ2-2, with no clear D. With 1 base removed from V and 1 base from J, the gap between germline ends came to 5 bases. The CDR3 loop spans 14 amino acids. Germline loops: CDR1 SGDLS, CDR2 YYNGEE. CDR3 sequence reads: CASSVTGNTGELFF. CDR3 DNA sequence: TGTGCCAGCAGCGTAACCGGGAACACCGGGGAGCTGTTTTTT.

This clone was counted only a few times. This chain joins TRBV4-1 and TRBJ1-1; 7 bases map to TRBD1. The germline V gene encodes CDR1 MGHRA and CDR2 YSYEKL. The V and J ends lost 6 bases and 10 bases, in that order; junction bases with no gene match: 14. The CDR3 is made up of 14 amino acids. CDR3 residues: CASSQTWDSSSAFF. In nucleotides, the CDR3 is TGCGCCAGCAGTCAAACTTGGGACAGCTCATCAGCTTTCTTT.

J is TRBJ2-2 and V is TRBV9; no clear D. The germline gives CDR1 SGDLS, CDR2 YYNGEE. The ends were cut back, 0 bases at V and 5 bases at J, with 11 bases in the middle. The CDR3 length is 15 residues. DNA for the CDR3: TGTGCCAGCAGCGTAGACGTTGGGCAGACCGGGGAGCTGTTTTTT. Its protein product is CASSVDVGQTGELFF.

This clone was observed once. The rearrangement uses TRBV5-1 and TRBJ2-4; 7 bases fit TRBD1. CDR1 is SGHRS and CDR2 is YFSETQ in the germline V gene. V shed 4 bases and J 3 bases; nucleotides not matched to a gene: 10. This CDR3 spans 16 amino acids. The CDR3 here is CASSPNTGVGKNIQYF. In DNA form, the CDR3 reads TGCGCCAGCAGCCCAAACACAGGGGTAGGCAAAAACATTCAGTACTTC. The full variable domain, rest sourced from reference TRBV5-1 and TRBJ2-4, is KAGVTQTPRYLIKTRGQQVTLSCSPISGHRSVSWYQQTPGQGLQFLFEYFSETQRNKGNFPGRFSGRQFSNSRSEMNVSTLELGDSALYLCASSPNTGVGKNIQYFGAGTRLSVL.

V is TRBV29-1 and J is TRBJ1-2; no clear D. Germline CDR1 reads SQVTM; CDR2 reads ANQGSEA. This CDR3 comprises 14 residues. The V gene lost 0 bases and the J gene lost 0 bases, with 8 bases spanning the gap. The CDR3 region is CSVEDRPANYGYTF. CDR3 nucleotides: TGCAGCGTTGAAGATCGGCCAGCTAACTATGGCTACACCTTC.

This clone counts as medium-sized. For the CDR3, the DNA is TGCGCCAGCAGCCAAGAGAACAGTTTCCTCGATGGCTACACCTTC. Translated, it gives CASSQENSFLDGYTF. The chain employs TRBV4-3 and TRBJ1-2; D is unresolved. Trimming took 0 bases from V and 6 from J, leaving 14 bases between them. Germline CDR1 and CDR2: LGHNA and YSLEER. The CDR3 spans 15 residues.